The T cell receptor (beta chain) under discussion was sequenced for a study of chemoradiotherapy in HPV16-positive cancers. Study context: Functional T-cell assays on a couple of HPV16-positive patients' cells defined candidate HPV-specific clones and common TCR motifs. Overall study results and limits: HPV-responsive T-cell expansion during chemoradiotherapy was linked to improved recurrence-free survival in HPV16-positive patients. Only two HPV16-positive patients supplied the functional HPV-specificity definition.

Clones were sequenced by immunoSEQ multiplex PCR, and TCRdb holds only the in-frame ones, with some missing. The sample lists 12,000 or so clones; approximately 73% were seen once. Germline-derived CDR1 and CDR2 are SGHTS and YDEGEE. V dropped 2 bases and J dropped 6 bases, with 10 bases sitting between them. CDR3 length: 13 amino acids. Concerning this clone: Its cognate antigen is unknown.

Over chemoradiotherapy, repertoires were sampled more than once. The V call is TRBV5-8, the J call TRBJ2-3; D may match TRBD1 or TRBD2 (5 bases each). This specimen was collected from a patient who underwent chemoradiotherapy. The clonotype comes from a human donor with HPV-associated anogenital cancer. In DNA form, the CDR3 reads TGTGCCAGCAGCTTCGGGACCCTGGATACGCAGTATTTT. Its protein is CASSFGTLDTQYF.